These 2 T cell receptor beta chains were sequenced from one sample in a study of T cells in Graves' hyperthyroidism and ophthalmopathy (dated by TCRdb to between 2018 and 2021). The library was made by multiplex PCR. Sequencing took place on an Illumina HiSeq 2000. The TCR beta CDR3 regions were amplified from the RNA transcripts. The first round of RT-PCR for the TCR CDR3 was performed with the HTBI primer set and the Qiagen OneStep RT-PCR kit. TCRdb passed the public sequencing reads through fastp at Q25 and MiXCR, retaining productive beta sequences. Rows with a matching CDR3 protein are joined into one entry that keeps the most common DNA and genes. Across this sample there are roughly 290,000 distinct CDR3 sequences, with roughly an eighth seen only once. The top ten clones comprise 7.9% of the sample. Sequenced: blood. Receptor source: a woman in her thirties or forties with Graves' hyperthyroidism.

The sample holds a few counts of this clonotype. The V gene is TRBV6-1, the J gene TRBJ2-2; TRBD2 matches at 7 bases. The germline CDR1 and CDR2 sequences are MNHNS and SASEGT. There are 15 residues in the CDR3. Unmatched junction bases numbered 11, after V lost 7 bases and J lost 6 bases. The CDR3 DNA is TGTGCCAGCACCAGAAGTCTAGCGGCACCCGGGGAGCTGTTTTTT. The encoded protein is CASTRSLAAPGELFF.

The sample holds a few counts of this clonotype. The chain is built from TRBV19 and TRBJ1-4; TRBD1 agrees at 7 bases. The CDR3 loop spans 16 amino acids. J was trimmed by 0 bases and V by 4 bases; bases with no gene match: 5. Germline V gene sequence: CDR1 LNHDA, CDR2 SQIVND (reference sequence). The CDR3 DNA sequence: TGTGCCAGTAGTACGAGACAGGGCGCAACTAATGAAAAACTGTTTTTT. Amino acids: CASSTRQGATNEKLFF.